A selection of T cell receptor beta chains follows, all from one sample in a study of cytomegalovirus exposure and HLA in healthy donors. Assay: immunoSEQ multiplex PCR; the TCRdb copy retains only in-frame clones and omits some. Of about 170,000 clones listed, approximately 80% are singletons. Sequencing used PBMCs. The receptors were gathered from a woman between 45 and 60 years old in good health and CMV-seronegative. CDR3s include the opening cysteine and the closing phenylalanine or tryptophan.

J gene | V gene | CDR3 protein
TRBJ2-3 | TRBV7-3 | CASSLIPTDTQYF
TRBJ1-1 | TRBV27 | CASSLGQGGLEAFF
TRBJ2-5 | TRBV6-6 | CASSYSRDSAQETQYF
TRBJ2-7 | TRBV28 | CASSPSTPRYEQYF
TRBJ1-1 | TRBV19 | CASSSRGRTEAFF
TRBJ2-6 | TRBV19 | CATAGGSLSGANVLTF
TRBJ1-5 | TRBV7-2 | CASSLGDRVYQPQHF
TRBJ1-2 | TRBV10-2 | CAIQIPNYGYTF
TRBJ2-1 | TRBV11-2 | CASSPRGASGVGEQFF
TRBJ2-5 | TRBV18 | CASSRDRGGETQYF
TRBJ2-3 | TRBV5-4 | CASSLGTQGARTQYF
TRBJ1-1 | TRBV7-8 | CASRTQGNTEAFF
TRBJ1-6 | TRBV23-1 | CASRYSSYNSPLHF
TRBJ2-5 | TRBV28 | CASREDRGRRETQYF
TRBJ1-4 | TRBV28 | CASSFLGGGKEKLFF
TRBJ2-5 | TRBV10-3 | CAISETLETQYF
TRBJ1-2 | TRBV18 | CASSPQKDRGLGYTF
TRBJ2-1 | TRBV4-3 | CASSQMSGVWSSYNEQFF
TRBJ2-2 | TRBV28 | CASSLAGIKIRAGELFF
TRBJ2-3 | TRBV6-1 | CASSEAVQDRFSTDTQYF
TRBJ2-3 | TRBV28 | CASSLSSGRVSTDTQYF
TRBJ2-4 | TRBV27 | CASSPRTEKNIQYF
TRBJ2-3 | TRBV2 | CASSSTSGTRIDTQYF
TRBJ2-1 | TRBV5-1 | CASSLVLAGARIPNEQFF
TRBJ2-1 | TRBV6-5 | CASGGLDEQFF
TRBJ2-7 | TRBV7-2 | CASSLQGLHEQYF
TRBJ1-6 | TRBV27 | CASSPWSSYNSPLHF
TRBJ2-2 | TRBV19 | CASSAPGRRNTYLGELFF
TRBJ2-2 | TRBV2 | CASSTRGGNTGELFF
TRBJ1-4 | TRBV30 | CAWSERDRARGKLFF
TRBJ2-7 | TRBV9 | CASSVGSVFYEQYF
TRBJ1-1 | TRBV9 | CASSGRSGVRVTEAFF
TRBJ1-2 | TRBV6-4 | CASSDYGGRGYTF
TRBJ2-7 | TRBV12-5 | CASGLTRSSYEQYF
TRBJ1-2 | TRBV29-1 | CSVDTGTGASLYGYTF
TRBJ1-4 | TRBV6-5 | CASSYKQGAGEKLFF
TRBJ2-3 | TRBV7-9 | CASSLPGIGADTQYF
TRBJ1-1 | TRBV30 | CAWRQENTEAFF
TRBJ2-1 | TRBV7-9 | CASSFRESYNEQFF